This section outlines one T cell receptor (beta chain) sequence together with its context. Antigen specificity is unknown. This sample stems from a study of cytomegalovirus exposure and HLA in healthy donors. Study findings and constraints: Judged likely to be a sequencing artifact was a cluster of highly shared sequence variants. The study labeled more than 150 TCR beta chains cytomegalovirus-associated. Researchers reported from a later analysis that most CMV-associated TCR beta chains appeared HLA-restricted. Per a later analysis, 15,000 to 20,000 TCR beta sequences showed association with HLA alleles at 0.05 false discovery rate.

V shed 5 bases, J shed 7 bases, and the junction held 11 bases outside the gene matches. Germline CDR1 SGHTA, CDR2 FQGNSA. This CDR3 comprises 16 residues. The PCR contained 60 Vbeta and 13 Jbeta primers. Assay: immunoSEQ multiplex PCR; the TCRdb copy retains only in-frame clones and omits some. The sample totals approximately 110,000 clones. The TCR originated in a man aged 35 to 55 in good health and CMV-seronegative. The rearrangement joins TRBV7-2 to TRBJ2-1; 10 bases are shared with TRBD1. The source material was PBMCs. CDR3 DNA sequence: TGTGCCAGCAGCCCCAACCGGGACAGGGGCAGAAATGAGCAGTTCTTC. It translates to CASSPNRDRGRNEQFF.